Sequencing of this T cell receptor beta chain was carried out in a study of CD8+ T cells in alopecia areata. Using a FACSAria, the CD4+ and CD8+ T cells were sorted from the PBMCs. Study results and limitations: Scalp sequencing also captures normal skin's resident alphabeta T cells. In lesional scalp, particularly from alopecia totalis/universalis, clonality was higher than in normal scalp.

Comments on this clone: As yet, its antigen is unknown.

After isolation, RNA underwent reverse transcription to generate cDNA as the sequencing template. The data were produced by immunoSEQ multiplex PCR, yet TCRdb's version contains in-frame clones alone and is incomplete. The sample holds 50,000 to 70,000 clones, roughly 40% seen once. Germline V CDR1 and CDR2: LGHNA, YSLEER. This CDR3 is 16 amino acids long. Trimming shortened V by 0 bases and J by 0 bases, and 11 bases separated the two germline ends. Material: NKG2D-low CD8+ T cells sorted from blood. This clonotype was obtained from a human donor with alopecia areata. J is TRBJ1-1 and V is TRBV4-3, with D unclear. CDR3 sequence: CASSQEETSMNTEAFF. CDR3 in DNA: TGCGCCAGCAGCCAAGAGGAGACCAGCATGAACACTGAAGCTTTCTTT.